Detailed here is one T cell receptor beta chain. Its cognate antigen has yet to be identified. Nothing much larger sits one base from this clone, and base qualities are not available. The library was produced with 5' RACE. Sequencing instrument: Illumina HiSeq 2500. A second about 6 to 11 cycle PCR used a sample-barcoded 5' primer and a J-beta primer mix. Each TCR beta cDNA molecule received a unique molecular identifier from a template-switch 5' adaptor carrying 12 random nucleotides. At least 2.5 million CDR3-containing paired-end reads were obtained from each sample. First-strand cDNA synthesis was performed from all RNA using the Mint cDNA synthesis kit, with priming by a TRBC-specific oligonucleotide. Following uracil-DNA glycosylase treatment, a first 18-cycle PCR with universal primers M1SS and BC2_uni_R was performed on all cDNA. As for how the authors treated the data: For normalization, 1 million high-quality reads, each with a distinct molecular identifier, were randomly selected from each sample. Instead of being binned into consensus sequences, reads with shared molecular identifiers were discarded. MiTCR, run with a Q25 quality threshold and the strictest error-elimination algorithm, handled CDR3 identification, clonotype clustering and error correction. Lower-bound total TCR beta diversity was estimated with a nonparametric unseen species model using Euler transformation. The public reads were quality trimmed at Q25 with fastp and then assembled into clones with MiXCR by TCRdb, keeping productive beta chains. Rows merge per CDR3 protein into single entries with the most common DNA and genes. The V and J calls follow TCRdb's processing rather than the paper's. The sample has hundreds of thousands of distinct CDR3 sequences on record, about 52% of them singletons. The ten largest clones capture about a third of the sample.

This entry is derived from a study of blood T cells in healthy people across ages (dated by TCRdb to 2014 to 2015). Regarding the research as a whole: In model experiments, template switching captured roughly one uniquely barcoded TCR beta cDNA molecule for every two T cells. The study measured age-related changes in TCR beta repertoire diversity using deep sequencing normalized with unique cDNA molecular identifiers. Four age groups were formed from the donors: young (average about 15 years), middle-aged (more than 35), aged (roughly 58) and long-lived (less than 85). To avoid experimental bias, donors of different ages were randomly spread across the sequencing lanes. For two donors (one aged 18 to 30 and one aged 80 or older), the study analyzed two additional independent replicas of 1 million unique cDNA reads from the same blood draw.

Its CDR3 holds 12 amino acids, cysteine through phenylalanine. Only the CDR3 portion is preserved as DNA: 36 bases, with reading frame beginning at the first base. The germline V gene supplies CDR1 MDHEN and CDR2 SYDVKM. V is pared back by 2 bases and J by 14 bases, with 13 bases lying between the germline termini. Systemically healthy Caucasian individuals from Russia, 35 to 50 in total and aged about 6 to 100 years, were included as donors. Around 10 milliliters of peripheral blood were drawn from each donor into EDTA-treated Vacutainer tubes. PBMCs were isolated by Ficoll-Paque density-gradient centrifugation, with at least 6.5 million obtained per sample. Trizol reagent was used to extract total RNA from the PBMCs, yielding at least 6 micrograms per sample. For every donor, an aliquot of PBMCs went through flow cytometry to measure the percentages of naive CD45RAhigh/CD27high T cells. The full study reports these points: Total diversity estimates from one million sequenced T cells were considered lower bounds and underestimates. Because donor CMV infection status was unknown, age-related changes in expanded clonotypes were potentially confounded. Compared with the aged group, the long-lived group had more naive CD4+ T cells, fewer expanded clones and increased TCR diversity, a pattern suggesting age selection. Conclusive comparison of naive and antigen-experienced compartments was prevented by the profiling of bulk unsorted PBMCs. The percentage of naive T cells measured by flow cytometry correlated strongly with observed TCR beta diversity. As age increased, observed TCR beta diversity per million T cells dropped in a roughly linear way, and a significant reduction was already evident by age 40.

Recombination linked TRBV28 to TRBJ2-1; TRBD2 is a weak D gene call, 5 bases matching. The sample was blood. The receptor was derived from a woman aged 55 to 70 in good health. The DNA sequence is given as TGTGCCAGCAGTTTAGGGCTAGCAGTAAAGTTCTTC. Translated, it gives CASSLGLAVKFF.